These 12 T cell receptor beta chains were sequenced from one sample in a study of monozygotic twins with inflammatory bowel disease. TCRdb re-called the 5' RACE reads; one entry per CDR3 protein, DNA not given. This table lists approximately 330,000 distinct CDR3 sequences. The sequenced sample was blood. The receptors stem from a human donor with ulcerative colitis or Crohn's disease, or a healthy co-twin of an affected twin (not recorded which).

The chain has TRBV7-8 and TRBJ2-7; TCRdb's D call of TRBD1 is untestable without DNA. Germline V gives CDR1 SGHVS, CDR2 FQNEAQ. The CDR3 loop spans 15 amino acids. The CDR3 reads CASSPVAGQDYEQYF.

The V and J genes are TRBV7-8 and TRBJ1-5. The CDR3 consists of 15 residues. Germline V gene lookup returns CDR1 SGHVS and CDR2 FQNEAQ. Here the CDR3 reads CASSLRSTANQPQHF.

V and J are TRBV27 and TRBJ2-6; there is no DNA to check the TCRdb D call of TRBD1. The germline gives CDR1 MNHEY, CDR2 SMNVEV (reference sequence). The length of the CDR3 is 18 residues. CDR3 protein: CASSLSWQGRTGANVLTF.

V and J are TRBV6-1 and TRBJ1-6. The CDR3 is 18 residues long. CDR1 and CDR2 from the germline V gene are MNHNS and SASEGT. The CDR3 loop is CARSPPNLCSSYNSPLHF.

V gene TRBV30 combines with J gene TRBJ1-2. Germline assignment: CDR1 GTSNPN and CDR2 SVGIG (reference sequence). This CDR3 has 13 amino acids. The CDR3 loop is CAWKGGGYYGYTF.

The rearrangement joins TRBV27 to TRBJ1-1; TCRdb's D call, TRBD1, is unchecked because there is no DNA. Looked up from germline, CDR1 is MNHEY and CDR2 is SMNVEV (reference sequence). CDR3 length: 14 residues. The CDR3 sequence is CASSRTGGNTEAFF.

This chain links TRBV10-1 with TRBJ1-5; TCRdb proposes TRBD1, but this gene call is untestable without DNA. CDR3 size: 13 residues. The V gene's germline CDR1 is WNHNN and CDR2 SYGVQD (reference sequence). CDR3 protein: CARSVGGNQPQHF.

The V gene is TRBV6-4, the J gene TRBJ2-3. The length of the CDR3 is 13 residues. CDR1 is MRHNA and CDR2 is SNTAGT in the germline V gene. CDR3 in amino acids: CASSAASTDTQYF.

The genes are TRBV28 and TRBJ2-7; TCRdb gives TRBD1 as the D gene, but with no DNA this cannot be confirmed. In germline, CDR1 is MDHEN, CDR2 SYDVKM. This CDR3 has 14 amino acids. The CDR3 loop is CASSRPTGGYEQYF.

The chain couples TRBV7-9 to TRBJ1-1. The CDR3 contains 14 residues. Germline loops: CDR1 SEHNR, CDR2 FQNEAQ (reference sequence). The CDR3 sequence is CASSLVRQNTEAFF.

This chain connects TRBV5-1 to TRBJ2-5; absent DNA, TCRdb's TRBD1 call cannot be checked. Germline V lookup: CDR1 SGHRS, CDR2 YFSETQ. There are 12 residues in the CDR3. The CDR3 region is CASSQNPGTQYF. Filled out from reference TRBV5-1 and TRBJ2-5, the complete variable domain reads KAGVTQTPRYLIKTRGQQVTLSCSPISGHRSVSWYQQTPGQGLQFLFEYFSETQRNKGNFPGRFSGRQFSNSRSEMNVSTLELGDSALYLCASSQNPGTQYFGPGTRLLVL.

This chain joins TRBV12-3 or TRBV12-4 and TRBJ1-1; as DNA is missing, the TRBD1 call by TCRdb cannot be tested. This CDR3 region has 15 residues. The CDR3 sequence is CVSSLGRTGNPEAFF.